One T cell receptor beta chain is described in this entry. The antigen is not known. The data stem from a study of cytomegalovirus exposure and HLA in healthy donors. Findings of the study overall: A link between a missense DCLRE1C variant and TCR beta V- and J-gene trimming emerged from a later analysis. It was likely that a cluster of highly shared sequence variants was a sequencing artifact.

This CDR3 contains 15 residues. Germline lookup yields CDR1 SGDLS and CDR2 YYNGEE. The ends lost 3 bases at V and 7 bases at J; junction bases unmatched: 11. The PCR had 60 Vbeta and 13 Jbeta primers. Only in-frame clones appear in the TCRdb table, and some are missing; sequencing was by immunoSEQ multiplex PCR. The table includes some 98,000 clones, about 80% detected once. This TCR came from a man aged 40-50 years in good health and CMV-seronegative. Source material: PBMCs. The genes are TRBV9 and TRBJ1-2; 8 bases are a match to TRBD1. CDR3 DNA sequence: TGTGCCAGCAGCGCCTGGGACAGGAGAGCGGGTGGCTACACCTTC. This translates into CASSAWDRRAGGYTF.